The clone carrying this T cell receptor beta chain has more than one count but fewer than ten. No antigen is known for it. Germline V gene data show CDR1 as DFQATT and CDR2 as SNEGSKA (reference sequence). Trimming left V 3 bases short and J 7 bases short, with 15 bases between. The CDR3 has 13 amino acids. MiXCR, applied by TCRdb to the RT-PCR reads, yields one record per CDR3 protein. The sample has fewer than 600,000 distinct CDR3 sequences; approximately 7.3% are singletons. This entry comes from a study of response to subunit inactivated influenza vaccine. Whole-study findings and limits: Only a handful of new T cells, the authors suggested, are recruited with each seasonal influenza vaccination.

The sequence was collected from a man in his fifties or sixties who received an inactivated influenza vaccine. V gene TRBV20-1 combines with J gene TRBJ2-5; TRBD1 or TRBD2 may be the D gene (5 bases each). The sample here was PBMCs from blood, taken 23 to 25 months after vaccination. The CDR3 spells CSARGRKRGTQYF. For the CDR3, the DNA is TGCAGTGCTAGGGGTCGCAAGAGGGGGACCCAGTACTTC.